Each of the 10 T cell receptor beta chains below was sequenced from the same sample in a study of T-cell memory formation after mild COVID-19 (dated by TCRdb to the early 2020s). Library prep was done by 5' RACE. The reads were generated on an Illumina NovaSeq 6000. TCRdb handled the public reads itself, with Q25 trimming in fastp and clone calling in MiXCR, and kept productive beta chains. Rows are unified per CDR3 protein, each entry keeping the most common DNA and genes. This sample holds about 58,000 distinct CDR3 sequences; roughly 25% were observed only once. The ten most abundant clones make up approximately 39% of the sample. The sequenced sample consisted of PBMCs or a T cell subset sorted from them (not recorded which). The source is a man aged 18 to 30 who had mild COVID-19 (a few samples of this study predate the infection). The sample titles of this study are shuffled in the database, so cell type and time point are left out; the donor was told from shared clones.

V gene TRBV6-5 combines with J gene TRBJ2-7, with D possibly TRBD1 on 5 matching bases. Germline V CDR1 and CDR2: MNHEY, SVGAGI. V dropped 2 bases and J dropped 6 bases, with 11 bases sitting between them. The CDR3 covers 13 residues. DNA for the CDR3: TGTGCCAGCAGTTACCACGCTAGGGGCGAGCAGTACTTC. This encodes CASSYHARGEQYF.

This clonotype is judged medium-sized. This sequence joins TRBV5-1 and TRBJ2-1; TRBD1 might be the D (5 bases). CDR3 length: 13 amino acids. The V and J ends lost 5 bases and 4 bases respectively, with 10 bases between them. From germline, CDR1 is SGHRS and CDR2 YFSETQ. The CDR3 protein is CASRSGPYNEQFF. In DNA, the CDR3 is TGCGCCAGCAGATCAGGGCCGTACAATGAGCAGTTCTTC.

In this sample, this clonotype turned up a few times. CDR3 bases: TGTGCCAGCAGCCTCGACAGGGGAGGCTACGAGCAGTACTTC. Its translation: CASSLDRGGYEQYF. The genes are TRBV7-9 and TRBJ2-7; 8 nucleotides align to TRBD1. V lost 5 bases and J lost 3; bases outside the gene matches: 6. The CDR3 has 14 residues. CDR1 is SEHNR, CDR2 FQNEAQ, per germline (reference sequence).

This clonotype was found a few times. J is TRBJ2-3 and V is TRBV6-4, with 9 bases that match TRBD2. Germline V gene lookup returns CDR1 MRHNA and CDR2 SNTAGT. This CDR3 comprises 15 residues. V lost 3 bases, J lost 1 base, and 2 bases stayed unmatched. The CDR3 sequence is CASSEIAGGTDTQYF. CDR3 DNA sequence: TGTGCCAGCAGTGAAATAGCGGGGGGCACAGATACGCAGTATTTT.

The V call is TRBV18, the J call TRBJ1-1; 8 bases fit TRBD1. The V gene's germline CDR1 is KGHSH and CDR2 LQKENI. The CDR3 is made up of 16 amino acids. With V trimmed by 4 bases and J by 2 bases, 9 bases remained unmatched. The chain's CDR3 is CASSRAGQGRNTEAFF. CDR3 DNA sequence: TGTGCCAGCTCACGGGCTGGACAGGGAAGAAACACTGAAGCTTTCTTT.

The V and J genes are TRBV2 and TRBJ2-7, with TRBD2 matching over 7 bases. V shed 4 bases, J shed 5 bases, and the junction held 5 bases outside the gene matches. The CDR3 is 13 residues long. Germline CDR1 SNHLY, CDR2 FYNNEI. The CDR3 DNA reads TGTGCCAGCAGTGCGACAGCGGGACACGAGCAGTACTTC. Translated, it gives CASSATAGHEQYF.

The J gene is TRBJ2-4, the V gene TRBV20-1; TRBD1 aligns across 7 bases. The junction had 14 bases not matched to a gene; V was cut back by 6 bases and J by 9 bases. The CDR3 sequence is 14 residues long. CDR1 DFQATT and CDR2 SNEGSKA come from the germline V gene (reference sequence). In nucleotides, the CDR3 is TGCAGTGCCAAACGACAGGGCACCCTTGGCATTCAGTACTTC. Translation gives CSAKRQGTLGIQYF.

V usage is TRBV7-3 and J usage is TRBJ2-1; the D gene is possibly TRBD2 (7 bases). The germline CDR1 and CDR2 sequences are SGHTA and FQGTGA. CDR3 length: 18 amino acids. Trimming removed 4 bases at V and 0 bases at J, with 19 bases between. In DNA, the CDR3 is TGTGCCAGCAGCTCTACGGGGGGCCGTCTAAGCTCCTACAATGAGCAGTTCTTC. Protein product: CASSSTGGRLSSYNEQFF. Drawing the rest from reference TRBV7-3 and TRBJ2-1, the complete variable domain is GAGVSQTPSNKVTEKGKYVELRCDPISGHTALYWYRQSLGQGPEFLIYFQGTGAADDSGLPNDRFFAVRPEGSVSTLKIQRTERGDSAVYLCASSSTGGRLSSYNEQFFGPGTRLTVL.

The chain's CDR3 is CASSWKGITDTQYF. In DNA form, the CDR3 reads TGTGCCAGCAGCTGGAAGGGGATCACAGATACGCAGTATTTT. The chain uses TRBV5-6 and TRBJ2-3, with a possible D match to TRBD1 (5 bases). The CDR3 has 14 residues. Trimming pared 3 bases from V and 2 bases from J, leaving 10 bases between. Germline V gene data show CDR1 as SGHDT and CDR2 as YYEEEE.

Ten or more counts support this clonotype. CDR3 region: CASSDPVSTGIHEQYF. The CDR3 region has the DNA TGTGCCAGCAGTGACCCCGTTTCGACAGGGATCCACGAGCAGTACTTC. The chain uses TRBV2 and TRBJ2-7; TRBD1 aligns across 7 bases. Germline CDR1 and CDR2: SNHLY and FYNNEI. The CDR3 runs 16 residues. Unmatched junction bases numbered 13, after V lost 3 bases and J lost 5 bases.